The source of this TCR beta chain is a study of blood T cell repertoires in COVID-19 (dated by TCRdb to about 2020). Regarding the complete study: The collaborator samples originated in the United States, Italy and Spain and spanned the acute and convalescent phases of COVID-19. The material from the prospective study consisted of cDNA or gDNA derived from T cells, B-cell-depleted T cells, or PBMCs. The repertoires were made available in a free public database intended to serve as a resource for research on the immune response to SARS-CoV-2. Where available, HLA class I and class II types were obtained from metadata supplied by the sample provider rather than from assay-based typing. Samples were obtained from the ongoing ImmuneRACE study (first 160 participants) and from some 1,300 subjects provided by 6 global collaborators. Nearly every sample came with metadata listing a de-identified subject ID, COVID-19 status, age in years and sex. Deeply sampled blood TCRbeta repertoires from subjects exposed to, actively infected with, or recovered from COVID-19 were included in the dataset. Paper-wide results and their limitations: Clinical and demographic metadata were provided uncurated, with the amount varying by source and participant.

In the germline V gene, CDR1 corresponds to KGHSH and CDR2 to LQKENI. From the cysteine through the phenylalanine, the CDR3 covers 14 amino acids. Just the 42-base CDR3 DNA is kept, in frame starting at base 1. Trimming removed 1 base from V and 5 bases from J, leaving 8 bases between the germline ends. Whole blood was collected in K2EDTA tubes by collaborating institutions according to the institutions' own protocols. Collaborator samples were shipped for TCRbeta analysis as frozen whole blood, isolated PBMCs, or DNA extracted from either sample type. The immunoSEQ Assay, a bias-controlled multiplex PCR, was used to amplify TCRbeta CDR3 regions from genomic DNA. In the source study's methods: The number of nucleated cells in each sample was estimated from the amplification of reference gene primers within the assay. To quantify the absolute abundance of each unique TCRbeta CDR3 rearrangement, sequence reads were collapsed and filtered. For each sample, productive Simpson clonality was calculated as the square root of Simpson's diversity index across productive rearrangements. Sourced from immuneACCESS, this table was stored by TCRdb with only in-frame sequences that have V and J called. A share of the clones is absent; for the studies checked, an unresolved V gene accounts for under half, and the remainder has no known explanation. V and J calls and clone size follow that table, whereas D and trimming were derived from the DNA. A total of about 250,000 clones appear in this sample, about four fifths of them only once. Roughly 5% of the sample rests with the top ten.

In regard to this clone: Its antigen remains unidentified. No much larger clonotype is one base removed from it; base qualities were not supplied.

This sequence uses TRBV18 and TRBJ2-2; a confident D gene designation cannot be given. Specimen: peripheral blood. The receptor was derived from a man of 80 years or more with acute or convalescent COVID-19. The CDR3: CASSPQSVTGELFF. Here is the DNA: TGTGCCAGCTCACCACAATCAGTGACCGGGGAGCTGTTTTTT. The CDR3 plus the reference TRBV18 and TRBJ2-2 genes for the other parts give the full variable domain: NAGVMQNPRHLVRRRGQEARLRCSPMKGHSHVYWYRQLPEEGLKFMVYLQKENIIDESGMPKERFSAEFPKEGPSILRIQQVVRGDSAAYFCASSPQSVTGELFFGEGSRLTVL.